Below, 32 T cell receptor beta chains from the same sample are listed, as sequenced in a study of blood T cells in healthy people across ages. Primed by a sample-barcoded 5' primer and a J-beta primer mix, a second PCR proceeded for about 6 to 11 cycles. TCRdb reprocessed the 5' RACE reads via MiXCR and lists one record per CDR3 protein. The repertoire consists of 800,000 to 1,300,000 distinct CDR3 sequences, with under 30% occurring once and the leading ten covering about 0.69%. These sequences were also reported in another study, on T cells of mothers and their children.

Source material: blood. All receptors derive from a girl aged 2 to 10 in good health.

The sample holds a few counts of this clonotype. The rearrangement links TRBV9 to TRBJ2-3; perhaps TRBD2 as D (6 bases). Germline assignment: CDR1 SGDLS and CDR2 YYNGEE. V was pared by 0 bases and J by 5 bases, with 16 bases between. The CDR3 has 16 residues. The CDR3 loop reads CASSVGASADIDTQYF. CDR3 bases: TGTGCCAGCAGCGTAGGAGCTAGCGCGGATATAGATACGCAGTATTTT.

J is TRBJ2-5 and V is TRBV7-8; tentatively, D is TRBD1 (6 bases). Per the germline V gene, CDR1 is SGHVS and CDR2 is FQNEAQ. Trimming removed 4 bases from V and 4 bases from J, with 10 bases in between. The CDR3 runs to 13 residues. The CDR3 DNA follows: TGTGCCAGCAGCTACAGGGTAACAGAGACCCAGTACTTC. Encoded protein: CASSYRVTETQYF.

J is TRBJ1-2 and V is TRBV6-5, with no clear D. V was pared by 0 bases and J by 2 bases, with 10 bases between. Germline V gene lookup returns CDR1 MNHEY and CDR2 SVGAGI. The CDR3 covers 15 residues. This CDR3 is CASSYSEGSNYGYTF. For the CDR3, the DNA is TGTGCCAGCAGTTACTCGGAGGGTTCCAACTATGGCTACACCTTC.

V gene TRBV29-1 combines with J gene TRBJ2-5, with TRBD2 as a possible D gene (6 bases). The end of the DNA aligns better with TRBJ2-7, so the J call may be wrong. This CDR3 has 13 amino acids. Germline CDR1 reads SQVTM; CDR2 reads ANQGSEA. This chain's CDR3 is CSALRDGSYEQYF. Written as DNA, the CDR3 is TGCAGCGCTCTGCGGGACGGCTCCTACGAGCAGTACTTC.

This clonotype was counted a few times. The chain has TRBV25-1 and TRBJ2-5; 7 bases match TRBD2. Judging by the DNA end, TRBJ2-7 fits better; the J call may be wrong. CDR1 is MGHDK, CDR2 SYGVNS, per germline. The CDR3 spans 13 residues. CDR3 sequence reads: CASSGGGTYEQYF. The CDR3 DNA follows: TGTGCCAGCAGTGGCGGGGGAACCTACGAGCAGTACTTC.

CDR3 sequence reads: CASSAQGRDLYAGVFREQYF. The DNA of the CDR3 is TGTGCCAGCAGCGCCCAAGGGCGTGACCTCTATGCGGGGGTTTTCCGCGAGCAGTACTTC. The V call is TRBV9, the J call TRBJ2-7, with 7 bases lining up with TRBD2. The CDR3 extends over 20 amino acids. V lost 3 bases and J lost 6; bases outside the gene matches: 27. Germline assignment: CDR1 SGDLS and CDR2 YYNGEE.

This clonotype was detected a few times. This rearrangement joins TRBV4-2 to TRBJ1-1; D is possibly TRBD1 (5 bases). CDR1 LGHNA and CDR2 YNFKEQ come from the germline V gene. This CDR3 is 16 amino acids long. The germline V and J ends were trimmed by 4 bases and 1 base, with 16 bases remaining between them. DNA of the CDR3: TGTGCCAGCAGCCCTCGGGGGGGGTTACAGAACACTGAAGCTTTCTTT. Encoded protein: CASSPRGGLQNTEAFF.

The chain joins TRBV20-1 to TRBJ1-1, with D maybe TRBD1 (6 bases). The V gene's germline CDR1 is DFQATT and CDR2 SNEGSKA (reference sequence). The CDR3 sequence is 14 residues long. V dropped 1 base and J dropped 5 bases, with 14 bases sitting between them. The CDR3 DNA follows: TGCAGTGCTAGAGCCCCGGGGGCAGGAACTGAAGCTTTCTTT. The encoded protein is CSARAPGAGTEAFF.

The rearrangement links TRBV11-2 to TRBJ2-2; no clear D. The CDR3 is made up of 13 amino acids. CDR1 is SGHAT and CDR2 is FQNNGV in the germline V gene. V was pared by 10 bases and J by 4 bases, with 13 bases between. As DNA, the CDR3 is TGTGCCACCGCCGGTCTCTCCACCGGGGAGCTGTTTTTT. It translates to CATAGLSTGELFF.

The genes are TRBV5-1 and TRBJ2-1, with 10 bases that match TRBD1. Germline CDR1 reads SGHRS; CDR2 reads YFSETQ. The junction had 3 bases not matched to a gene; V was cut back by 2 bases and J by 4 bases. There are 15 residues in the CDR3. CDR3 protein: CASSFTDRGYNEQFF. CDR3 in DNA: TGCGCCAGCAGCTTTACGGACAGGGGGTACAATGAGCAGTTCTTC.

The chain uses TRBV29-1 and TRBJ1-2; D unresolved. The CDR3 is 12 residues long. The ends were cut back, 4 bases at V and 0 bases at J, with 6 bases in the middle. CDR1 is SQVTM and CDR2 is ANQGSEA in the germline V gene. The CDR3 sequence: CSVGRANYGYTF. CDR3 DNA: TGCAGCGTTGGAAGGGCTAACTATGGCTACACCTTC.

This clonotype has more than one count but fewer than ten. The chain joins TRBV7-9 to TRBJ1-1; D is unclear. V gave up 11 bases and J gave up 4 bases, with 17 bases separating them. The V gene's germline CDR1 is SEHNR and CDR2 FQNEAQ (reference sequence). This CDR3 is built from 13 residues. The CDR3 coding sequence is TGTGCCGTATCCTTCGGAGGTGGCACTGAAGCTTTCTTT. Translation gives CAVSFGGGTEAFF. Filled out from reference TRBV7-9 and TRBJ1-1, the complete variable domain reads DTGVSQNPRHKITKRGQNVTFRCDPISEHNRLYWYRQTLGQGPEFLTYFQNEAQLEKSRLLSDRFSAERPKGSFSTLEIQRTEQGDSAMYLCAVSFGGGTEAFFGQGTRLTVV.

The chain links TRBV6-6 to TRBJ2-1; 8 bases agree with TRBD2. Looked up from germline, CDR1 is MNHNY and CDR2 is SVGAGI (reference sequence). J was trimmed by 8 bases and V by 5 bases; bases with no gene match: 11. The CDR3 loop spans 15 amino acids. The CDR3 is CASSTTSGARDEQFF. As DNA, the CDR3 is TGTGCCAGCAGTACCACTAGCGGAGCAAGGGATGAGCAGTTCTTC.

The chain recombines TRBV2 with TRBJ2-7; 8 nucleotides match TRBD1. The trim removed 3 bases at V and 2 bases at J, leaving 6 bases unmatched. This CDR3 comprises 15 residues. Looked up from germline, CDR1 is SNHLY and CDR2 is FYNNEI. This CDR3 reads CASSDVTGVPYEQYF. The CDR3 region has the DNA TGTGCCAGCAGTGATGTGACAGGGGTACCCTACGAGCAGTACTTC. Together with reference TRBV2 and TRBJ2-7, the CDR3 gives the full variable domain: EPEVTQTPSHQVTQMGQEVILRCVPISNHLYFYWYRQILGQKVEFLVSFYNNEISEKSEIFDDQFSVERPDGSNFTLKIRSTKLEDSAMYFCASSDVTGVPYEQYFGPGTRLTVT.

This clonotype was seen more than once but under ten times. CDR3 region: CASSPQSIAGVRYEQYF. The CDR3, as DNA: TGTGCCAGCAGCCCTCAGTCGATAGCGGGAGTTCGGTACGAGCAGTACTTC. This rearrangement joins TRBV3-1 to TRBJ2-7; TRBD2 aligns across 9 bases. Unmatched junction bases numbered 14, after V lost 4 bases and J lost 4 bases. Germline CDR1 reads LGHDT; CDR2 reads YNNKEL (reference sequence). This CDR3 comprises 17 residues.

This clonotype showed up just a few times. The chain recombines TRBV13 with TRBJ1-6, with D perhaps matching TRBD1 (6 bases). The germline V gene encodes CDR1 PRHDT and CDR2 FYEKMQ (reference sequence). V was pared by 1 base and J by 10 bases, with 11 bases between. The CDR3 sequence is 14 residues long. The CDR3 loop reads CASSLVGQKSPLHF. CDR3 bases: TGTGCCAGCAGCTTAGTGGGACAAAAATCACCCCTCCACTTT.

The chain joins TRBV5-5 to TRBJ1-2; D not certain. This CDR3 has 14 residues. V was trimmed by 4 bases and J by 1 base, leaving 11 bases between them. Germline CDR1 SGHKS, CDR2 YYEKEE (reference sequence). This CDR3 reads CASSPSSYNYGYTF. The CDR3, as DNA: TGTGCCAGCAGCCCGAGCTCCTATAACTATGGCTACACCTTC.

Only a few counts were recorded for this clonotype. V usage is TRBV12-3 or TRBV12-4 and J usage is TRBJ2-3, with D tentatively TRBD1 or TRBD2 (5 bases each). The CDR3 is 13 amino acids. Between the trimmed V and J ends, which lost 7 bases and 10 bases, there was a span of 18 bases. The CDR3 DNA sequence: TGTGCCAGCACCGGGACCTCAGTTGGCGCGCAGTATTTT. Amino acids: CASTGTSVGAQYF.

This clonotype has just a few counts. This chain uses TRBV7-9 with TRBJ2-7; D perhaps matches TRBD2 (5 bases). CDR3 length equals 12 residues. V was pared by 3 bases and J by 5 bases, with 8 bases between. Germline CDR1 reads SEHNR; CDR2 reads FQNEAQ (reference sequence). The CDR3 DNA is TGTGCCAGCAGCTTTGGGAGCCACGAGCAGTACTTC. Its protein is CASSFGSHEQYF.

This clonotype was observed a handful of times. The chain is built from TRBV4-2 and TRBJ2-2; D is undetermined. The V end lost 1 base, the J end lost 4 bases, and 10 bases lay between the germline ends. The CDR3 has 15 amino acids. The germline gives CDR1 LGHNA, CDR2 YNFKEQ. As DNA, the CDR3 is TGTGCCAGCAGCCAAGCTTCGGGCCTCACCGGGGAGCTGTTTTTT. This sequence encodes CASSQASGLTGELFF.

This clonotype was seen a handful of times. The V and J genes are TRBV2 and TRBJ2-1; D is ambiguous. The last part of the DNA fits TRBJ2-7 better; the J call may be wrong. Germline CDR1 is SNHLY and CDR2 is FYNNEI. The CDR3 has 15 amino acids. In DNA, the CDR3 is TGTGCCAGCAGTGATTTGCAGGTACGGTCCTACGAGCAGTACTTC. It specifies CASSDLQVRSYEQYF.

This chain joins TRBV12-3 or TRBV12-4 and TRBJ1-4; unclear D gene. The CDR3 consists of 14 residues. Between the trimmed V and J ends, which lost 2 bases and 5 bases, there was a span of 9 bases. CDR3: CASSLQAYNEKLFF. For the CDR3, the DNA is TGTGCCAGCAGTTTACAGGCCTACAATGAAAAACTGTTTTTT.

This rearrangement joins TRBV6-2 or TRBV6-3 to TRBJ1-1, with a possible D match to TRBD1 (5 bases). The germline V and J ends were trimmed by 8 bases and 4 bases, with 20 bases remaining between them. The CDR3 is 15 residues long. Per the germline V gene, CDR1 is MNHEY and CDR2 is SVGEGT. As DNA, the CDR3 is TGTGCCAGCCTAGGACCAGGGATAGTTGGCACTGAAGCTTTCTTT. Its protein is CASLGPGIVGTEAFF.

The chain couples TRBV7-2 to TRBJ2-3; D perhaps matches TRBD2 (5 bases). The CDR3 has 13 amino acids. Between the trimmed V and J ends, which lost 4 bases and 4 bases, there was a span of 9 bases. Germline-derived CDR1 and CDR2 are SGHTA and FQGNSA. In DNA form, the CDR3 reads TGTGCCAGCAGCTGGAGGACCCCAGATACGCAGTATTTT. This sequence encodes CASSWRTPDTQYF. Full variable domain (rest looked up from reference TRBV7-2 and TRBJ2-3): GAGVSQSPSNKVTEKGKDVELRCDPISGHTALYWYRQSLGQGLEFLIYFQGNSAPDKSGLPSDRFSAERTGGSVSTLTIQRTQQEDSAVYLCASSWRTPDTQYFGPGTRLTVL.

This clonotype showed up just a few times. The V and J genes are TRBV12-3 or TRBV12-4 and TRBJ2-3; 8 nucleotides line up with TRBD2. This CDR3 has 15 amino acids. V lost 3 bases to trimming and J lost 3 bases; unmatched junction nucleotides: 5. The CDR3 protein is CASSFVAGSTDTQYF. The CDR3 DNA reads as TGTGCCAGCAGTTTTGTAGCGGGGAGTACAGATACGCAGTATTTT.

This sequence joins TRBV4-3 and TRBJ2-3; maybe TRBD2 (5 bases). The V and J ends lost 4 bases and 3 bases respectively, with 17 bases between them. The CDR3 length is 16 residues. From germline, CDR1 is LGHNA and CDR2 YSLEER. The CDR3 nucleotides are TGCGCCAGCAGCCCTAGTGAAGGACTCAGGACAGATACGCAGTATTTT. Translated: CASSPSEGLRTDTQYF.

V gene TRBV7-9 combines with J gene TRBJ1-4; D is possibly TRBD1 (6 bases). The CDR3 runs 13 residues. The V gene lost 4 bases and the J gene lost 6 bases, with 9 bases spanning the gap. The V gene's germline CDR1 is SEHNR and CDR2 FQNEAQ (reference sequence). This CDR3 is CASSSDRDEKLFF. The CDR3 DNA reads TGTGCCAGCAGCTCGGACAGAGATGAAAAACTGTTTTTT.

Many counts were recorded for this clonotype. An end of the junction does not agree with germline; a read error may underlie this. The CDR3 DNA reads TGCGCCAGCCGCTTTACGGGGAGTCTCGACAATGAGCAGTTCTTC. Amino acid sequence: CASRFTGSLDNEQFF. The rearrangement joins TRBV5-1 to TRBJ2-1; D might be TRBD2 (5 bases). This CDR3 region has 15 residues. Germline assignment: CDR1 SGHRS and CDR2 YFSETQ.

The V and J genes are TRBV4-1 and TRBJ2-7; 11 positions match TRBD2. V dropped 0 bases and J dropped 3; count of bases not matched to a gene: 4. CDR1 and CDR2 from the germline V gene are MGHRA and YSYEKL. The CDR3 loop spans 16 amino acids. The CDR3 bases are TGCGCCAGCAGCCAAGATAGGGGGACTAGCGGCTACGAGCAGTACTTC. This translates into CASSQDRGTSGYEQYF.

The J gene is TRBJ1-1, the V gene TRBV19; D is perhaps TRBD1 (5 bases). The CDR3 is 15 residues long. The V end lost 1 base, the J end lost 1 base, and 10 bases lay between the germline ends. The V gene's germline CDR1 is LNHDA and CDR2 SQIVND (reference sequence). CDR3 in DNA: TGTGCCAGTAGTATAGGGGACGCTGGGAACACTGAAGCTTTCTTT. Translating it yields CASSIGDAGNTEAFF.

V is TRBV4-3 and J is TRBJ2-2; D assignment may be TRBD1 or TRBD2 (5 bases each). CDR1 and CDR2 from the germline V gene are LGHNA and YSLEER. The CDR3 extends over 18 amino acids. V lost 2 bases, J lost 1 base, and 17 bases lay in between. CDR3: CASSQTFQGELNTGELFF. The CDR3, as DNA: TGCGCCAGCAGCCAAACCTTCCAAGGGGAGCTGAACACCGGGGAGCTGTTTTTT.

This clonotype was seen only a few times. The CDR3: CASSAVLGGETQYF. CDR3 sequence (DNA): TGCGCCAGCAGCGCAGTTCTGGGGGGAGAGACCCAGTACTTC. The chain uses TRBV5-1 and TRBJ2-5; a possible D gene is TRBD2 (6 bases). The CDR3 totals 14 residues. Germline assignment: CDR1 SGHRS and CDR2 YFSETQ. V was clipped by 4 bases and J by 4 bases, with 14 bases between them.